These 24 T cell receptor beta chains came from one sample sequenced in a study of CXCR4 blockade with PD-1 therapy in pancreatic cancer. The assay was immunoSEQ multiplex PCR, and TCRdb's table has in-frame clones only and misses some. The top ten hold around a sixth of the sample, which has over a thousand clones, roughly 38% seen once. The material sequenced was tumor tissue. The receptor set was obtained from a human donor with pancreatic ductal adenocarcinoma.

There are a few counts of this clone. The chain has TRBV7-5 and TRBJ1-1; the D call of TRBD1 is as the table states it, not checked on the DNA. TRBV7-5 is classified as a pseudogene. The CDR3 length is 15 residues. The CDR3: CASSPRQVINTEAFF. Written as DNA, the CDR3 is TGTGCCAGCAGCCCGAGACAGGTAATCAACACTGAAGCTTTCTTT.

This chain joins TRBV10-2 and TRBJ2-3; no reliable D call. The V end lost 8 bases, the J end lost 4 bases, and 13 bases lay between the germline ends. This CDR3 region has 13 residues. The germline V gene has CDR1 WSHSY and CDR2 SAAADI. The DNA for the CDR3 is TGCGCCAGCTGCGGTGGACCTGCAGATACGCAGTATTTT. This translates into CASCGGPADTQYF.

The genes are TRBV29-1 and TRBJ1-1, with a tentative D call TRBD1 (6 bases). Per germline, CDR1 SQVTM and CDR2 ANQGSEA. The CDR3 is 15 amino acids. Trimming cost V 1 base and J 1 base, with 13 bases left between them. The CDR3 reads CSVEASVTGNTEAFF. The CDR3 DNA sequence: TGCAGCGTTGAAGCTTCTGTGACAGGGAACACTGAAGCTTTCTTT. The entire variable domain, with the rest obtained from reference TRBV29-1 and TRBJ1-1, is as follows: SAVISQKPSRDICQRGTSLTIQCQVDSQVTMMFWYRQQPGQSLTLIATANQGSEATYESGFVIDKFPISRPNLTFSTLTVSNMSPEDSSIYLCSVEASVTGNTEAFFGQGTRLTVV.

The chain couples TRBV13 to TRBJ2-1, with 7 bases that match TRBD1. Germline CDR1 is PRHDT and CDR2 is FYEKMQ (reference sequence). With 6 bases clipped from V and 5 bases from J, the junction kept 10 bases outside the gene matches. CDR3 size: 15 residues. The CDR3 here is CASSERGGWNNEQFF. The CDR3 bases are TGTGCCAGCAGTGAAAGAGGGGGCTGGAACAATGAGCAGTTCTTC.

The CDR3 loop is CASSPPMKREAFF. The CDR3 DNA follows: TGTGCCAGCTCACCACCGATGAAGCGTGAAGCTTTCTTT. The chain recombines TRBV18 with TRBJ1-1; D gene unclear. The CDR3 covers 13 residues. V lost 0 bases and J lost 7, with 9 bases in between. Germline CDR1 KGHSH, CDR2 LQKENI. The full variable domain, with the rest looked up from reference TRBV18 and TRBJ1-1, is NAGVMQNPRHLVRRRGQEARLRCSPMKGHSHVYWYRQLPEEGLKFMVYLQKENIIDESGMPKERFSAEFPKEGPSILRIQQVVRGDSAAYFCASSPPMKREAFFGQGTRLTVV.

By share, this clone counts as medium-sized. The chain combines TRBV9 with TRBJ2-1; TRBD2 aligns across 7 bases. The CDR3 loop spans 13 amino acids. The trim removed 3 bases at V and 6 bases at J, leaving 3 bases unmatched. In germline, CDR1 is SGDLS, CDR2 YYNGEE. CDR3 sequence reads: CASSELAANEQFF. The CDR3 DNA reads TGTGCCAGCAGCGAGCTAGCGGCCAATGAGCAGTTCTTC.

The chain is built from TRBV28 and TRBJ2-5, with D possibly being TRBD1 (6 bases). CDR1 is MDHEN, CDR2 SYDVKM, per germline. CDR3 length: 13 residues. The V end was cut by 2 bases, the J end by 5 bases, with 9 bases between. As DNA, the CDR3 is TGTGCCAGCAGTTTAAACAGGGCCGAGACCCAGTACTTC. It yields the protein CASSLNRAETQYF.

This sequence joins TRBV18 and TRBJ1-1, with a weak D call TRBD1 (5 bases). In germline, CDR1 is KGHSH, CDR2 LQKENI. V lost 3 bases and J lost 1, with 12 bases in between. This CDR3 contains 15 residues. The CDR3, as DNA: TGTGCCAGCTCACCGGCGAGGGGAAAGAACACTGAAGCTTTCTTT. It specifies CASSPARGKNTEAFF.

The rearrangement joins TRBV25-1 to TRBJ2-1; D is uncertain. There are 12 residues in the CDR3. Per germline, CDR1 MGHDK and CDR2 SYGVNS. V was clipped by 7 bases and J by 5 bases, with 9 bases between them. The chain's CDR3 is CASKARNNEQFF. Here the CDR3 DNA reads TGTGCCAGCAAAGCGCGGAACAATGAGCAGTTCTTC.

The chain carries TRBV23-1 and TRBJ2-7; 12 positions match TRBD2. TRBV23-1 is annotated as an ORF whose role is uncertain. The V segment lost 4 bases and the J segment 2 bases; nucleotides outside the gene matches: 3. The CDR3 runs to 15 residues. CDR3: CASSLLAGGAYEQYF. CDR3 DNA: TGCGCCAGCAGTCTCCTAGCGGGGGGGGCCTACGAGCAGTACTTC.

This clone was observed a handful of times. This chain links TRBV6-8 with TRBJ2-2; TRBD1 matches 11 bases. The CDR3 sequence is 17 residues long. CDR1 is MNHGY, CDR2 SAAAGT, per germline. The J segment lost 7 bases and the V segment lost 2 bases, leaving 9 bases of the junction unmatched. The CDR3 sequence is CASSYPTGQGAFGELFF. DNA for the CDR3: TGTGCCAGCAGTTACCCCACCGGACAGGGGGCTTTCGGGGAGCTGTTTTTT.

The genes are TRBV10-1 and TRBJ2-1, with D unclear. The V end was cut by 1 base, the J end by 9 bases, with 16 bases between. Germline loops: CDR1 WNHNN, CDR2 SYGVQD (reference sequence). This CDR3 comprises 15 residues. The CDR3 loop is CASSEFQVTAPEQFF. CDR3 DNA: TGCGCCAGCAGTGAGTTCCAGGTTACTGCCCCTGAGCAGTTCTTC.

The chain has TRBV6-8 and TRBJ1-3; 9 positions match TRBD1. Germline V lookup: CDR1 MNHGY, CDR2 SAAAGT. The CDR3 is 13 amino acids. With V trimmed by 11 bases and J by 2 bases, 4 bases remained unmatched. The CDR3 nucleotides are TGTGCCGCGGGACAGGGAACTGGAAACACCATATATTTT. Residues: CAAGQGTGNTIYF.

DNA of the CDR3: TGTGCCAGCTCACCACCATCCGGGGGGGCCATATCCGGGGAGCTGTTTTTT. Translating it yields CASSPPSGGAISGELFF. The chain is built from TRBV18 and TRBJ2-2; TRBD2 matches 8 bases. The V and J ends lost 0 bases and 6 bases, in that order; junction bases with no gene match: 9. CDR1 and CDR2 (germline): KGHSH, LQKENI. The CDR3 runs 17 residues.

V usage is TRBV5-1 and J usage is TRBJ2-7; a weak D match, TRBD1 (7 bases). Germline V lookup: CDR1 SGHRS, CDR2 YFSETQ. This CDR3 comprises 14 residues. V gave up 2 bases and J gave up 4 bases, with 13 bases separating them. In DNA form, the CDR3 reads TGCGCCAGCAGCTTCCAGGGGGGTATATACGAGCAGTACTTC. This encodes CASSFQGGIYEQYF. The variable domain in full, with the rest retrieved from reference TRBV5-1 and TRBJ2-7, is KAGVTQTPRYLIKTRGQQVTLSCSPISGHRSVSWYQQTPGQGLQFLFEYFSETQRNKGNFPGRFSGRQFSNSRSEMNVSTLELGDSALYLCASSFQGGIYEQYFGPGTRLTVT.

By share, this clone counts as medium-sized. V and J are TRBV11-3 and TRBJ2-2; D is perhaps TRBD2 (6 bases). Germline lookup yields CDR1 SGHNT and CDR2 YENEEA. V was pared by 5 bases and J by 6 bases, with 16 bases between. The CDR3 contains 15 residues. The CDR3 sequence is CASSQVRRDSGELFF. For the CDR3, the DNA is TGTGCCAGCAGCCAAGTACGGCGGGACTCCGGGGAGCTGTTTTTT.

This clone turned up a few times. The V gene is TRBV6-8, the J gene TRBJ1-1; 8 nucleotides align to TRBD1. CDR1 is MNHGY and CDR2 is SAAAGT in the germline V gene. CDR3 length: 15 amino acids. J gave up 1 base and V 10 bases, and 11 bases lay outside the gene matches. The CDR3 loop reads CAIRGQGGGNTEAFF. CDR3 bases: TGTGCCATCAGAGGACAGGGTGGCGGGAACACTGAAGCTTTCTTT.

This chain joins TRBV6-8 and TRBJ1-4; 9 bases fit TRBD1. The CDR3 is 13 residues long. From germline, CDR1 is MNHGY and CDR2 SAAAGT. Trimming at V came to 8 bases and at J to 7 bases, leaving 5 bases not matched to a gene. CDR3 sequence: CASCTGGFEKLFF. In DNA form, the CDR3 reads TGTGCCAGCTGTACAGGGGGCTTTGAAAAACTGTTTTTT.

The V and J genes are TRBV30 and TRBJ1-1, with D possibly TRBD1 on 5 matching bases. The CDR3 contains 14 residues. The V gene lost 2 bases and the J gene lost 7 bases, with 17 bases spanning the gap. Germline CDR1 GTSNPN, CDR2 SVGIG (reference sequence). In nucleotides, the CDR3 is TGTGCCTGGAGTCAAAAAGGAGACAGCCTTGAAGCTTTCTTT. Translating gives CAWSQKGDSLEAFF.

The chain couples TRBV19 to TRBJ1-5; maybe TRBD1 (6 bases). The germline V gene has CDR1 LNHDA and CDR2 SQIVND (reference sequence). V dropped 3 bases and J dropped 1 base, with 7 bases sitting between them. CDR3 length equals 14 residues. CDR3 amino acids: CASSIRGSNQPQHF. CDR3 nucleotide sequence: TGTGCCAGTAGTATCAGGGGCAGCAATCAGCCCCAGCATTTT.

The J gene is TRBJ2-1, the V gene TRBV19, with 7 bases that match TRBD2. Germline lookup yields CDR1 LNHDA and CDR2 SQIVND (reference sequence). This CDR3 comprises 16 residues. The V gene end was trimmed by 8 bases and the J gene end by 6 bases; junction bases not matched to a gene: 16. As DNA, the CDR3 is TGTGCCAGTGAGGGGTGGGCGGGGGTCAAGGGCAATGAGCAGTTCTTC. Amino acids: CASEGWAGVKGNEQFF.

This clone was counted between two and nine times. The V gene is TRBV6-8, the J gene TRBJ1-6, with 8 bases that match TRBD1. The germline V gene has CDR1 MNHGY and CDR2 SAAAGT. The length of the CDR3 is 14 residues. The V gene end was trimmed by 6 bases and the J gene end by 9 bases; junction bases not matched to a gene: 7. The CDR3 sequence is CASSLQGGISPLHF. The CDR3 coding sequence is TGTGCCAGCAGCCTACAGGGGGGAATTTCACCCCTCCACTTT.

In this sample, this clone is medium-sized (0.01 to 0.1%). The rearrangement uses TRBV11-3 and TRBJ1-1; D is unclear. CDR3 length: 15 amino acids. Trimming cost V 6 bases and J 1 base, with 15 bases left between them. Germline V gene sequence: CDR1 SGHNT, CDR2 YENEEA. The CDR3 here is CASRHVAGKNTEAFF. In DNA form, the CDR3 reads TGTGCCAGCAGACACGTGGCAGGAAAGAACACTGAAGCTTTCTTT.

The chain is built from TRBV5-1 and TRBJ1-6; D remains unclear. Trimming shortened V by 2 bases and J by 8 bases, and 14 bases separated the two germline ends. Per germline, CDR1 SGHRS and CDR2 YFSETQ. The length of the CDR3 is 15 residues. Here the CDR3 DNA reads TGCGCCAGCAGCTTCCAGCCTAATTCGGATTCACCCCTCCACTTT. As protein: CASSFQPNSDSPLHF.